These 2 T cell receptor beta chains share one sample of origin, sequenced in a study of blood T cell repertoires in COVID-19. Libraries were prepared by immunoSEQ multiplex PCR; TCRdb keeps only in-frame clonotypes and omits some of them. The sample has 130,000 or so clones, roughly 86% seen once. Sequencing input: peripheral blood. The source of these receptors is a woman aged 55-69 years with acute or convalescent COVID-19.

The rearrangement uses TRBV19 and TRBJ2-7; 10 nucleotides align to TRBD1. Germline CDR1 LNHDA, CDR2 SQIVND (reference sequence). The CDR3 sequence is 14 residues long. The ends lost 5 bases at V and 6 bases at J; junction bases unmatched: 7. CDR3 coding DNA: TGTGCCAGTAGTCCTTACTGGACAGGGGGCGAGCAGTACTTC. Its protein is CASSPYWTGGEQYF.

The chain joins TRBV12-3 or TRBV12-4 to TRBJ2-3; D possibly corresponds to TRBD1 (5 bases). The CDR3 sequence is 11 residues long. V lost 5 bases to trimming and J lost 10 bases, with 10 bases between them. The CDR3: CASSTLTAQYF. In DNA, the CDR3 is TGTGCCAGCAGTACTCTGACAGCGCAGTATTTT.